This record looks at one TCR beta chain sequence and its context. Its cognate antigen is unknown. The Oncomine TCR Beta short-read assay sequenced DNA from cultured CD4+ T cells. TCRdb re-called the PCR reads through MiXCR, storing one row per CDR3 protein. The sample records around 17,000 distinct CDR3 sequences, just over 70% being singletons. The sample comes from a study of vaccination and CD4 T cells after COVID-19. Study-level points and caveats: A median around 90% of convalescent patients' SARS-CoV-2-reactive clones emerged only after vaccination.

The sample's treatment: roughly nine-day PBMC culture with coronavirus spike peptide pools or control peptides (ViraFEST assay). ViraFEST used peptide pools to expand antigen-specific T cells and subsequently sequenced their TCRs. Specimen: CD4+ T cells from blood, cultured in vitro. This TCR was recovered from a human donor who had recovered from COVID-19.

The CDR3: CASSSSSGGKDTQYF. The CDR3 DNA reads as TGTGCCAGCAGCAGCTCTAGCGGGGGGAAAGATACGCAGTATTTT. The rearrangement uses TRBV7-2 and TRBJ2-3, with 11 bases aligning to TRBD2. V lost 5 bases, J lost 5 bases, and 6 bases stayed unmatched. CDR3 length: 15 amino acids. From germline, CDR1 is SGHTA and CDR2 FQGNSA.